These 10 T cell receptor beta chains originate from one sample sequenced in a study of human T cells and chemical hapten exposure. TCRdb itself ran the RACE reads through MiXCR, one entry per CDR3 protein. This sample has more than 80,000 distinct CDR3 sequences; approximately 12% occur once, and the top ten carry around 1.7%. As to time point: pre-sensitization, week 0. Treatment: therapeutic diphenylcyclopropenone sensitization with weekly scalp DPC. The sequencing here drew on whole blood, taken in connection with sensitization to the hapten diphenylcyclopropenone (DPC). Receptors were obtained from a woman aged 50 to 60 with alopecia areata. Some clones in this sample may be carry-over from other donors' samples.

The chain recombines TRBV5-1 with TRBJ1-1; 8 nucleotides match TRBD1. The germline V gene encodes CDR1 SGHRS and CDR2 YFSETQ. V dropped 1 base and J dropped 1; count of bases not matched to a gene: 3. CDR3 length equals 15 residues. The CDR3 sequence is CASSLPGTGNTEAFF. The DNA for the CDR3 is TGCGCCAGCAGCTTGCCCGGGACAGGGAACACTGAAGCTTTCTTT.

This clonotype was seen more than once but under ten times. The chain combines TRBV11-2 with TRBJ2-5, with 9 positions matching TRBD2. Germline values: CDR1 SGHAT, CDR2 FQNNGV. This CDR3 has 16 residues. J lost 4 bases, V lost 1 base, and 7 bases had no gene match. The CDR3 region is CASSLGAGGPRETQYF. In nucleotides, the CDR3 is TGTGCCAGCAGCTTAGGGGCGGGAGGGCCTCGAGAGACCCAGTACTTC.

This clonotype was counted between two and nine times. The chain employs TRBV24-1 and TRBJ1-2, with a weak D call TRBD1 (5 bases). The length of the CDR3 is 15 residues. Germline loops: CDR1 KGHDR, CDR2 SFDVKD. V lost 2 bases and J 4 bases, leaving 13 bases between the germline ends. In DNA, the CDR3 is TGTGCCACCAGTGATTCCGGGACGGACTTCTATGGCTACACCTTC. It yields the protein CATSDSGTDFYGYTF.

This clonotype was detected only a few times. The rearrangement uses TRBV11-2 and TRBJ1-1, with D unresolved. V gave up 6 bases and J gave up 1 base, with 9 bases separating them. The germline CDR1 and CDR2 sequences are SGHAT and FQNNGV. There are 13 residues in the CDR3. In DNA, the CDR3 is TGTGCCAGCAGTCCCTTTGGGAACACTGAAGCTTTCTTT. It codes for CASSPFGNTEAFF.

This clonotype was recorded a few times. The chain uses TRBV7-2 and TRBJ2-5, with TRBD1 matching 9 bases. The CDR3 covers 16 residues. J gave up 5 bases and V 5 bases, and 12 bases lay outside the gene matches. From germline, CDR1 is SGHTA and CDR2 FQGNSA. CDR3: CASSPGAGTGWETQYF. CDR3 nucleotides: TGTGCCAGCAGCCCGGGCGCCGGGACAGGGTGGGAGACCCAGTACTTC.

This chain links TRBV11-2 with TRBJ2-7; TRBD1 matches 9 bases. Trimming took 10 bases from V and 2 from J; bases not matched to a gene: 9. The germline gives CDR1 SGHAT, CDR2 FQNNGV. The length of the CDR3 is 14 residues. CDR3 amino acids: CATQSGTGPYEQYF. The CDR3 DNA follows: TGTGCCACCCAGTCCGGGACAGGGCCCTACGAGCAGTACTTC.

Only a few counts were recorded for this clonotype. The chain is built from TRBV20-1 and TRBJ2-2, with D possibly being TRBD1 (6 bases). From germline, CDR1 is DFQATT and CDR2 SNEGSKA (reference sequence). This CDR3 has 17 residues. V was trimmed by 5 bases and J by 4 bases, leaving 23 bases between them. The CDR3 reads CSAAPHTGMGATGELFF. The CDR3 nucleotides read TGCAGTGCTGCACCACACACTGGGATGGGGGCCACCGGGGAGCTGTTTTTT.

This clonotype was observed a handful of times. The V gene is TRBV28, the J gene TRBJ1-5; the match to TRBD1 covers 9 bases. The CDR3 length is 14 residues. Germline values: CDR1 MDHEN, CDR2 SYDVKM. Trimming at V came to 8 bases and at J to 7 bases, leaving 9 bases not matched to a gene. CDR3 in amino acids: CASRAGQGGQPQHF. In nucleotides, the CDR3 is TGTGCCAGCCGGGCGGGACAGGGAGGCCAGCCCCAGCATTTT.

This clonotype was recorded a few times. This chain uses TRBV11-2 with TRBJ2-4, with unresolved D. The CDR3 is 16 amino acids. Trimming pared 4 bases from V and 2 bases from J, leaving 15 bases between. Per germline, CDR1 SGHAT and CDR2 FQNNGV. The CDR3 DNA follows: TGTGCCAGCAGCTCACAGATCAAGGGTACCAAAAACATTCAGTACTTC. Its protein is CASSSQIKGTKNIQYF.

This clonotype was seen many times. The CDR3 nucleotides read TGTGCCAGCAGTTTTGACACCAACTATGGCTACACCTTC. Protein: CASSFDTNYGYTF. V is TRBV12-3 or TRBV12-4 and J is TRBJ1-2; D gene uncertain. CDR3 length: 13 residues. The V and J ends lost 3 bases and 2 bases respectively, with 7 bases between them.